This is a list of T cell receptor beta chains from one sample in a study of blood T cell repertoires in COVID-19. Sequenced by immunoSEQ multiplex PCR; TCRdb stores in-frame clones only, minus some. The table shows about 71,000 clones, with roughly 88% occurring only once. Sequencing used peripheral blood. The receptors derive from a man younger than 45 with acute or convalescent COVID-19. Each CDR3 is given without its conserved first and last residue. The order of the fields is D gene, CDR3 length, J gene, clone size, V gene, CDR3 protein. D genes are given only for firm matches. Not every row has a clone size; where given, it reads once, few, many or a size class.

D gene: .; CDR3 length: 10; J gene: TRBJ1-1; clone size: .; V gene: TRBV7-6; CDR3 protein: ASYNVNTEAF
D gene: .; CDR3 length: 14; J gene: TRBJ2-1; clone size: .; V gene: TRBV7-9; CDR3 protein: ASSLGTASSYNEQF
D gene: .; CDR3 length: 12; J gene: TRBJ1-1; clone size: .; V gene: TRBV3-1/TRBV3-2; CDR3 protein: ASSQEGLNTEAF
D gene: TRBD1; CDR3 length: 12; J gene: TRBJ2-3; clone size: .; V gene: TRBV6-6; CDR3 protein: ASSYDRVADTQY
D gene: TRBD1; CDR3 length: 14; J gene: TRBJ1-1; clone size: once; V gene: TRBV13; CDR3 protein: ASSSTFGTGLTEAF
D gene: .; CDR3 length: 14; J gene: TRBJ2-7; clone size: .; V gene: TRBV3-1/TRBV3-2; CDR3 protein: ASSQGPTGLGYEQY
D gene: .; CDR3 length: 14; J gene: TRBJ1-2; clone size: .; V gene: TRBV5-1; CDR3 protein: ASSFTTGPYSYGYT
D gene: TRBD1; CDR3 length: 12; J gene: TRBJ1-4; clone size: .; V gene: TRBV5-5; CDR3 protein: ASSSQGTNEKLF
D gene: TRBD2; CDR3 length: 12; J gene: TRBJ2-1; clone size: .; V gene: TRBV6-2/TRBV6-3; CDR3 protein: ASSYGLAGDRQF
D gene: .; CDR3 length: 13; J gene: TRBJ1-4; clone size: .; V gene: TRBV9; CDR3 protein: ASSRTGSRGEKLF
D gene: TRBD2; CDR3 length: 15; J gene: TRBJ2-1; clone size: .; V gene: TRBV27; CDR3 protein: ASSFLAGGPPYNEQF
D gene: .; CDR3 length: 13; J gene: TRBJ1-1; clone size: .; V gene: TRBV7-9; CDR3 protein: ASSPERGPLTEAF
D gene: .; CDR3 length: 9; J gene: TRBJ1-5; clone size: .; V gene: TRBV20-1; CDR3 protein: SAAGNQPQH
D gene: .; CDR3 length: 13; J gene: TRBJ2-1; clone size: .; V gene: TRBV6-2/TRBV6-3; CDR3 protein: ASSYSPGAGNEQF
D gene: .; CDR3 length: 13; J gene: TRBJ2-3; clone size: .; V gene: TRBV5-8; CDR3 protein: ASSLKGGTTDTQY
D gene: .; CDR3 length: 12; J gene: TRBJ1-3; clone size: .; V gene: TRBV7-9; CDR3 protein: ASRSTSSGNTIY
D gene: .; CDR3 length: 13; J gene: TRBJ2-6; clone size: .; V gene: TRBV6-2/TRBV6-3; CDR3 protein: ASSLVASGANVLT
D gene: .; CDR3 length: 12; J gene: TRBJ1-2; clone size: .; V gene: TRBV2; CDR3 protein: ASRRPEFNYGYT
D gene: TRBD2; CDR3 length: 12; J gene: TRBJ2-1; clone size: once; V gene: TRBV9; CDR3 protein: ASSATSGSNEQF
D gene: .; CDR3 length: 12; J gene: TRBJ1-4; clone size: .; V gene: TRBV2; CDR3 protein: ASSEARRGEKLF
D gene: .; CDR3 length: 13; J gene: TRBJ1-5; clone size: .; V gene: TRBV7-2; CDR3 protein: ASSLRGGGNQPQH
D gene: TRBD1; CDR3 length: 12; J gene: TRBJ1-2; clone size: .; V gene: TRBV19; CDR3 protein: ASSPQGAIYGYT
D gene: TRBD1; CDR3 length: 12; J gene: TRBJ2-7; clone size: .; V gene: TRBV27; CDR3 protein: ASDPTGGGYEQY
D gene: .; CDR3 length: 11; J gene: TRBJ1-1; clone size: .; V gene: TRBV10-2; CDR3 protein: ASSLTLNTEAF
D gene: TRBD1; CDR3 length: 14; J gene: TRBJ1-1; clone size: .; V gene: TRBV18; CDR3 protein: ASSPNTGVLNTEAF
D gene: .; CDR3 length: 15; J gene: TRBJ1-2; clone size: .; V gene: TRBV6-2/TRBV6-3; CDR3 protein: ASSTNAGGAVNYGYT
D gene: .; CDR3 length: 11; J gene: TRBJ1-6; clone size: .; V gene: TRBV30; CDR3 protein: AWSVLGRGALH
D gene: .; CDR3 length: 11; J gene: TRBJ1-1; clone size: .; V gene: TRBV5-4; CDR3 protein: ASRGGVDTEAF
D gene: .; CDR3 length: 15; J gene: TRBJ2-2; clone size: .; V gene: TRBV19; CDR3 protein: ASSIFLKGVNTGELF
D gene: .; CDR3 length: 10; J gene: TRBJ1-1; clone size: .; V gene: TRBV3-1/TRBV3-2; CDR3 protein: ASGQVNTEAF
D gene: TRBD1; CDR3 length: 13; J gene: TRBJ2-1; clone size: .; V gene: TRBV29-1; CDR3 protein: SVEWWTGGGNEQF
D gene: TRBD1; CDR3 length: 13; J gene: TRBJ1-1; clone size: .; V gene: TRBV19; CDR3 protein: ASSMGTGGNTEAF
D gene: TRBD1; CDR3 length: 14; J gene: TRBJ2-5; clone size: .; V gene: TRBV18; CDR3 protein: ASSPLFQGARETQY
D gene: .; CDR3 length: 13; J gene: TRBJ2-3; clone size: .; V gene: TRBV6-2/TRBV6-3; CDR3 protein: ASSSPWTRTDTQY
D gene: .; CDR3 length: 13; J gene: TRBJ1-2; clone size: .; V gene: TRBV13; CDR3 protein: ASSRRVLANYGYT
D gene: TRBD2; CDR3 length: 17; J gene: TRBJ2-1; clone size: .; V gene: TRBV30; CDR3 protein: AWSVGGSGRTYSYNEQF
D gene: .; CDR3 length: 12; J gene: TRBJ2-2; clone size: .; V gene: TRBV2; CDR3 protein: ASSEAGRVGELF
D gene: .; CDR3 length: 12; J gene: TRBJ2-5; clone size: .; V gene: TRBV12-5; CDR3 protein: ASGFNTVRETQY
D gene: TRBD1; CDR3 length: 13; J gene: TRBJ2-3; clone size: .; V gene: TRBV24-1; CDR3 protein: ATSERQGGTDTQY
D gene: .; CDR3 length: 14; J gene: TRBJ1-2; clone size: few; V gene: TRBV5-1; CDR3 protein: ASSFTGSTNWDGYT
D gene: TRBD1; CDR3 length: 12; J gene: TRBJ1-2; clone size: .; V gene: TRBV5-6; CDR3 protein: ASSPAGTDYGYT
D gene: TRBD1; CDR3 length: 13; J gene: TRBJ1-4; clone size: .; V gene: TRBV10-2; CDR3 protein: ASRNPGTGDEKLF
D gene: TRBD1; CDR3 length: 12; J gene: TRBJ1-4; clone size: .; V gene: TRBV5-1; CDR3 protein: ASGVGTGDEKLF
D gene: .; CDR3 length: 13; J gene: TRBJ2-1; clone size: .; V gene: TRBV5-1; CDR3 protein: ASSLTAGFYNEQF